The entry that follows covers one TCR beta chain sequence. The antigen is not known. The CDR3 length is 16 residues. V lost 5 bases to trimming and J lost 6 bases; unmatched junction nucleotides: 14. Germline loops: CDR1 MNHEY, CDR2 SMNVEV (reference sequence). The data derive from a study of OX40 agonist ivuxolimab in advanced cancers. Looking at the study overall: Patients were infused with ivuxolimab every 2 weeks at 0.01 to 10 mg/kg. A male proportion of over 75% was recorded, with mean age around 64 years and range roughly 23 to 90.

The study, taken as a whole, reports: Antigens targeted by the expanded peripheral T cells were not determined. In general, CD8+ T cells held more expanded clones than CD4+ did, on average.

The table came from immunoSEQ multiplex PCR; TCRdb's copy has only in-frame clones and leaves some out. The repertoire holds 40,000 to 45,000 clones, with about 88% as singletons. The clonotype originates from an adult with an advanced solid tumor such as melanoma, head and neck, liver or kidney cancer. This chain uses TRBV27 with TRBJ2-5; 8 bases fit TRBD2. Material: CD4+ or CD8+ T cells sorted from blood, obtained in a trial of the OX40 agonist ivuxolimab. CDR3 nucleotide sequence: TGTGCCAGCAGTCTGCAATCGGCGGGGGGAAAAAAGACCCAGTACTTC. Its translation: CASSLQSAGGKKTQYF.